Following are 29 T cell receptor beta chains from one sample sequenced in a study of T cell changes during pregnancy in multiple sclerosis. The protocol was immunoSEQ multiplex PCR, while the TCRdb copy is restricted to in-frame clones and leaves out a portion. Of 20,000 to 25,000 clones detected, over 80% appear once; the ten largest clones hold about 7%. The sequencing used CD8+ T cells from peripheral blood mononuclear cells, collected in the third trimester of pregnancy. The receptors stem from a female donor with multiple sclerosis, enrolled in a pregnancy study.

Written as DNA, the CDR3 is TGTGCCAGCACCCAACCAGGGCGGACTGAAGCTTTCTTT. It codes for CASTQPGRTEAFF. The chain uses TRBV5-5 and TRBJ1-1; tentatively, D is TRBD1 (5 bases). The germline V gene has CDR1 SGHKS and CDR2 YYEKEE (reference sequence). Between the trimmed V and J ends, which lost 6 bases and 5 bases, there was a span of 14 bases. The length of the CDR3 is 13 residues.

The chain couples TRBV7-9 to TRBJ2-1, with 9 bases that match TRBD2. Unmatched junction bases numbered 10, after V lost 6 bases and J lost 4 bases. Germline lookup yields CDR1 SEHNR and CDR2 FQNEAQ (reference sequence). The length of the CDR3 is 16 residues. The CDR3: CASSSLAGRLYNEQFF. CDR3 DNA sequence: TGTGCCAGCAGTTCCCTAGCGGGAAGACTTTACAATGAGCAGTTCTTC. The whole variable domain, filled in from reference TRBV7-9 and TRBJ2-1, reads DTGVSQNPRHKITKRGQNVTFRCDPISEHNRLYWYRQTLGQGPEFLTYFQNEAQLEKSRLLSDRFSAERPKGSFSTLEIQRTEQGDSAMYLCASSSLAGRLYNEQFFGPGTRLTVL.

This sequence joins TRBV4-2 and TRBJ2-3, with 11 bases matching TRBD2. The CDR3 extends over 16 amino acids. V trimming: 5 bases; J trimming: 3 bases; junction bases outside the gene matches: 7. Germline CDR1 is LGHNA and CDR2 is YNFKEQ. The CDR3 sequence: CASSSRLAGKTDTQYF. The CDR3 coding sequence is TGTGCCAGCAGCTCCCGACTAGCGGGGAAGACAGATACGCAGTATTTT.

The chain couples TRBV30 to TRBJ2-1, with 15 bases aligning to TRBD2. This CDR3 is built from 18 residues. Trimming removed 1 base from V and 5 bases from J; junction bases left unmatched: 9. Germline CDR1 GTSNPN, CDR2 SVGIG (reference sequence). The chain's CDR3 is CAWSAPGTSGGPHNEQFF. CDR3 DNA sequence: TGTGCCTGGAGTGCCCCCGGGACTAGCGGGGGGCCCCACAATGAGCAGTTCTTC.

This sequence joins TRBV7-6 and TRBJ2-2; 11 bases match TRBD2. With 1 base clipped from V and 6 bases from J, the junction kept 7 bases outside the gene matches. This CDR3 contains 17 residues. CDR1 is SGHVS, CDR2 FNYEAQ, per germline. The CDR3 DNA sequence: TGTGCCAGCAGCTTAGAGTTTAGCGGGAGGGGTTCCGGGGAGCTGTTTTTT. Protein product: CASSLEFSGRGSGELFF.

This clone was seen just once. The V and J genes are TRBV5-1 and TRBJ2-2; maybe TRBD1 (6 bases). Deletions cut 3 bases from V and 6 bases from J, with 9 bases between. CDR3 length equals 13 residues. Looked up from germline, CDR1 is SGHRS and CDR2 is YFSETQ. This CDR3 reads CASSWGRAGELFF. CDR3 in DNA: TGCGCCAGCAGCTGGGGGCGGGCCGGGGAGCTGTTTTTT.

This rearrangement joins TRBV9 to TRBJ1-4; TRBD1 aligns across 11 bases. This CDR3 contains 17 residues. From germline, CDR1 is SGDLS and CDR2 YYNGEE. V lost 3 bases and J lost 5; bases outside the gene matches: 9. This CDR3 reads CASSAITGTGGNEKLFF. The CDR3 DNA reads TGTGCCAGCAGCGCGATAACCGGGACAGGGGGGAATGAAAAACTGTTTTTT.

CDR3 protein: CASSEATGSLAYEQYF. The CDR3 DNA sequence: TGTGCCAGCAGTGAGGCCACAGGGTCTCTAGCCTACGAGCAGTACTTC. The chain recombines TRBV7-6 with TRBJ2-7; perhaps TRBD1 as D (6 bases). Germline values: CDR1 SGHVS, CDR2 FNYEAQ. V lost 6 bases to trimming and J lost 2 bases, with 20 bases between them. CDR3 size: 16 residues.

This chain joins TRBV7-6 and TRBJ2-1, with D perhaps matching TRBD2 (7 bases). CDR1 and CDR2 (germline): SGHVS, FNYEAQ. Between the trimmed V and J ends, which lost 3 bases and 7 bases, there was a span of 28 bases. The CDR3 is 19 amino acids. CDR3 residues: CASSLWGRESVSYGNEQFF. The CDR3 region has the DNA TGTGCCAGCAGCTTGTGGGGGCGGGAGAGCGTATCATATGGGAATGAGCAGTTCTTC.

In this sample, this clone turned up once. This chain joins TRBV6-1 and TRBJ1-5; D unresolved. This CDR3 comprises 12 residues. Trimming removed 3 bases at V and 4 bases at J, with 4 bases between. Germline-derived CDR1 and CDR2 are MNHNS and SASEGT. The CDR3 nucleotides are TGTGCCAGCAGTGACAGTAATCAGCCCCAGCATTTT. It yields the protein CASSDSNQPQHF.

The chain uses TRBV28 and TRBJ2-7, with 8 bases lining up with TRBD2. CDR1 and CDR2 (germline): MDHEN, SYDVKM. The CDR3 sequence is 15 residues long. V shed 6 bases and J 3 bases; nucleotides not matched to a gene: 10. This chain's CDR3 is CASSPPGGQIYEQYF. The CDR3 bases are TGTGCCAGCAGCCCTCCGGGGGGGCAAATCTACGAGCAGTACTTC. Complete variable domain (other parts from reference TRBV28 and TRBJ2-7): DVKVTQSSRYLVKRTGEKVFLECVQDMDHENMFWYRQDPGLGLRLIYFSYDVKMKEKGDIPEGYSVSREKKERFSLILESASTNQTSMYLCASSPPGGQIYEQYFGPGTRLTVT.

V gene TRBV6-5 combines with J gene TRBJ2-7; possible D gene TRBD2, 5 bases. Germline values: CDR1 MNHEY, CDR2 SVGAGI. The ends were cut back, 9 bases at V and 2 bases at J, with 14 bases in the middle. CDR3 length: 13 residues. CDR3 sequence: CASSSGITYEQYF. The DNA of the CDR3 is TGTGCCAGTTCGTCGGGGATTACCTACGAGCAGTACTTC.

This clone has a single count. The J gene is TRBJ2-5, the V gene TRBV27, with 11 bases aligning to TRBD2. V gave up 5 bases and J gave up 0 bases; unmatched junction bases: 11. CDR1 MNHEY and CDR2 SMNVEV come from the germline V gene (reference sequence). The CDR3 is 18 residues long. The CDR3 protein is CASSPRLAGSDYQETQYF. DNA of the CDR3: TGTGCCAGCAGTCCGCGACTAGCGGGATCGGACTACCAAGAGACCCAGTACTTC.

Relative to its sample, this clone is large. The V gene is TRBV27, the J gene TRBJ1-1; 8 nucleotides match TRBD1. Germline trimming cut 2 bases from V and 1 base from J; bases unmatched to any gene: 0. Germline V gene sequence: CDR1 MNHEY, CDR2 SMNVEV (reference sequence). The CDR3 covers 14 residues. CDR3 coding DNA: TGTGCCAGCAGTTTACAGGGGGCGAACACTGAAGCTTTCTTT. Protein sequence: CASSLQGANTEAFF.

The J gene is TRBJ2-3, the V gene TRBV4-1, with 9 nucleotides matching TRBD1. With V trimmed by 4 bases and J by 2 bases, 10 bases remained unmatched. Germline CDR1 and CDR2: MGHRA and YSYEKL. The CDR3 has 17 residues. The CDR3 protein is CASSRGLGTGLTDTQYF. The CDR3 DNA is TGCGCCAGCAGCCGTGGTTTGGGGACAGGGCTCACAGATACGCAGTATTTT.

The chain links TRBV6-5 to TRBJ2-2; 8 positions agree with TRBD2. V lost 0 bases to trimming and J lost 10 bases; unmatched junction nucleotides: 10. Germline loops: CDR1 MNHEY, CDR2 SVGAGI. The CDR3 is 16 residues long. DNA of the CDR3: TGTGCCAGCAGTTACTCGTTTACTGCGGGGGGCAAGGAGCTGTTTTTT. Protein: CASSYSFTAGGKELFF.

The CDR3 DNA sequence: TGTGCCAGCAGTTTAAGGAGTGGGGCTTATGGCTACACCTTC. Translated: CASSLRSGAYGYTF. The chain couples TRBV28 to TRBJ1-2, with a weak D call TRBD1 (5 bases). Trimming left V 2 bases short and J 5 bases short, with 12 bases between. CDR3 size: 14 residues. Germline V gene data show CDR1 as MDHEN and CDR2 as SYDVKM.

The chain combines TRBV7-9 with TRBJ2-3, with 10 bases aligning to TRBD2. Trimming took 5 bases from V and 5 from J; bases not matched to a gene: 7. This CDR3 comprises 15 residues. Germline CDR1 is SEHNR and CDR2 is FQNEAQ (reference sequence). The CDR3 protein is CASSATSGAVDTQYF. In DNA form, the CDR3 reads TGTGCCAGCAGCGCAACTAGCGGGGCAGTAGATACGCAGTATTTT.

The chain's CDR3 is CASRLTGVSNQPQHF. CDR3 in DNA: TGTGCCAGCAGACTGACAGGGGTAAGCAATCAGCCCCAGCATTTT. The chain links TRBV27 to TRBJ1-5; TRBD1 matches at 8 bases. Losses at the gene ends were 6 bases for V and 1 base for J; bases not matched to a gene: 5. Looked up from germline, CDR1 is MNHEY and CDR2 is SMNVEV (reference sequence). The length of the CDR3 is 15 residues.

The chain recombines TRBV6-5 with TRBJ2-5; D is undetermined. CDR3 length: 14 amino acids. Deletions cut 5 bases from V and 5 bases from J, with 15 bases between. Germline CDR1 and CDR2: MNHEY and SVGAGI. Here the CDR3 reads CASSPTITSETQYF. Here the CDR3 DNA reads TGTGCCAGCAGTCCAACCATAACATCGGAGACCCAGTACTTC.

The J gene is TRBJ2-6, the V gene TRBV6-5; possible D gene TRBD2, 5 bases. The CDR3 extends over 15 amino acids. The ends were cut back, 5 bases at V and 1 base at J, with 9 bases in the middle. Germline CDR1 is MNHEY and CDR2 is SVGAGI. CDR3 loop: CASSRTGSGANVLTF. The CDR3 nucleotides read TGTGCCAGCAGTCGAACGGGGTCTGGGGCCAACGTCCTGACTTTC.

V and J are TRBV19 and TRBJ2-7, with TRBD1 matching 10 bases. CDR3 size: 15 residues. Germline V gene lookup returns CDR1 LNHDA and CDR2 SQIVND (reference sequence). With V trimmed by 6 bases and J by 5 bases, 10 bases remained unmatched. The CDR3 DNA is TGTGCCAGTAGACCCTCCGGGACAGGGGACAACGAGCAGTACTTC. Translating it yields CASRPSGTGDNEQYF.

The rearrangement uses TRBV28 and TRBJ1-2; D is possibly TRBD1 (5 bases). Per germline, CDR1 MDHEN and CDR2 SYDVKM. The V gene lost 1 base and the J gene lost 3 bases, with 9 bases spanning the gap. CDR3 length: 14 amino acids. The CDR3 sequence is CASSLLAGHYGYTF. CDR3 sequence (DNA): TGTGCCAGCAGTTTATTGGCAGGGCACTATGGCTACACCTTC.

This chain connects TRBV5-1 to TRBJ1-4, with a possible D match to TRBD1 (5 bases). The germline V gene has CDR1 SGHRS and CDR2 YFSETQ. This CDR3 is built from 13 residues. V lost 9 bases, J lost 6 bases, and 15 bases lay in between. CDR3 amino acids: CATTKAGDEKLFF. DNA for the CDR3: TGCGCCACCACGAAGGCGGGGGATGAAAAACTGTTTTTT.

This clone has a handful of counts. V gene TRBV2 combines with J gene TRBJ2-2; possibly TRBD1 for D (5 bases). Germline V gives CDR1 SNHLY, CDR2 FYNNEI. This CDR3 contains 15 residues. V was cut by 4 bases and J by 6 bases, with 15 bases left in between. The CDR3 protein is CASSGGRVLPGELFF. The CDR3 DNA is TGTGCCAGCAGTGGGGGCAGGGTCCTCCCCGGGGAGCTGTTTTTT.

V usage is TRBV4-1 and J usage is TRBJ1-2; TRBD1 agrees at 7 bases. CDR3 length equals 16 residues. J gave up 4 bases and V 1 base, and 9 bases lay outside the gene matches. CDR1 MGHRA and CDR2 YSYEKL come from the germline V gene. The CDR3 sequence: CASSQVPDRLPYGYTF. CDR3 DNA sequence: TGCGCCAGCAGCCAAGTCCCGGACAGGTTACCCTATGGCTACACCTTC.

The V call is TRBV19, the J call TRBJ1-1; 7 nucleotides agree with TRBD1. This CDR3 has 15 residues. Germline V gene data show CDR1 as LNHDA and CDR2 as SQIVND (reference sequence). V was pared by 5 bases and J by 2 bases, with 8 bases of the junction left unmatched. CDR3: CASSPTGALNTEAFF. The CDR3 nucleotides are TGTGCCAGTAGTCCCACAGGGGCCCTTAACACTGAAGCTTTCTTT.

The chain is built from TRBV4-2 and TRBJ1-5, with no clear D. CDR1 and CDR2 from the germline V gene are LGHNA and YNFKEQ. The CDR3 runs to 16 residues. With 0 bases removed from V and 7 bases from J, the gap between germline ends came to 16 bases. The CDR3 sequence: CASSQERNGIRQPQHF. The CDR3 region has the DNA TGTGCCAGCAGCCAAGAAAGGAACGGGATCAGGCAGCCCCAGCATTTT.

The chain is built from TRBV4-2 and TRBJ1-1; D unclear. V gave up 1 base and J gave up 3 bases, with 12 bases separating them. Germline CDR1 and CDR2: LGHNA and YNFKEQ. CDR3 length equals 15 residues. The CDR3 loop reads CASSQGSISDTEAFF. The CDR3 nucleotides read TGTGCCAGCAGCCAAGGATCCATATCAGACACTGAAGCTTTCTTT.